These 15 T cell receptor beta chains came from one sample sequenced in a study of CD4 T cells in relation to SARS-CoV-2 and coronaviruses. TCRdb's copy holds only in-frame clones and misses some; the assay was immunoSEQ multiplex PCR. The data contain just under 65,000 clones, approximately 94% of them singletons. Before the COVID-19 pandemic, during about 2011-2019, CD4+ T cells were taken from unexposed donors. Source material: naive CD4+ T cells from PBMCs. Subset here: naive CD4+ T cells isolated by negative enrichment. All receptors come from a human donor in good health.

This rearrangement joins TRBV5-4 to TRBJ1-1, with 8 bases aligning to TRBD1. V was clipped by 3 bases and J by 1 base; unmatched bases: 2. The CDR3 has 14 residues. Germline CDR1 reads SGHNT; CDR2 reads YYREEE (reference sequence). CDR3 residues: CASSSGQANTEAFF. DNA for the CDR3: TGTGCCAGCAGCTCGGGACAGGCGAACACTGAAGCTTTCTTT.

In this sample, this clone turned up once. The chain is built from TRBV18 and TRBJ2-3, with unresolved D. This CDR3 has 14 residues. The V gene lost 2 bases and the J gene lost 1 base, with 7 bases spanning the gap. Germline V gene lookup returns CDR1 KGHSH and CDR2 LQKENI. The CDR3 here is CASSPEDGTDTQYF. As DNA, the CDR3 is TGTGCCAGCTCACCAGAGGACGGCACAGATACGCAGTATTTT.

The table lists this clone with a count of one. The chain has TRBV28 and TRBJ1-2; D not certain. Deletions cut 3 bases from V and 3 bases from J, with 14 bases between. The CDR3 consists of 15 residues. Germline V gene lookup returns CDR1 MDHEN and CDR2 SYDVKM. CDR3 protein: CASSFRTLGDYGYTF. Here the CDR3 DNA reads TGTGCCAGCAGTTTTAGGACTCTGGGCGACTATGGCTACACCTTC.

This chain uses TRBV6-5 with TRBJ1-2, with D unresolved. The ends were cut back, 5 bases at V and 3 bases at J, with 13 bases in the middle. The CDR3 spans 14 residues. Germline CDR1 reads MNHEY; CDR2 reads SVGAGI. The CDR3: CASSRTEGDYGYTF. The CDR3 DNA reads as TGTGCCAGCAGTCGCACCGAAGGTGACTATGGCTACACCTTC.

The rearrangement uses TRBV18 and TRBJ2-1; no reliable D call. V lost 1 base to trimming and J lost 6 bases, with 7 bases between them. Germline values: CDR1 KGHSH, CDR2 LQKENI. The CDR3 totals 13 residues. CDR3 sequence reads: CASSPRGSNEQFF. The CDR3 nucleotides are TGTGCCAGCTCACCACGTGGCAGCAATGAGCAGTTCTTC. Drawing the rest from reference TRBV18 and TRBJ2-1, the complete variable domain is NAGVMQNPRHLVRRRGQEARLRCSPMKGHSHVYWYRQLPEEGLKFMVYLQKENIIDESGMPKERFSAEFPKEGPSILRIQQVVRGDSAAYFCASSPRGSNEQFFGPGTRLTVL.

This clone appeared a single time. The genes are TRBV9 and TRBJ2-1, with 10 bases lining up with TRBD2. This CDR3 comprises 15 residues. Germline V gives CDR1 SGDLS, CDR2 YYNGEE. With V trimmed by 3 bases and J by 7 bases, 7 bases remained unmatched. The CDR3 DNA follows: TGTGCCAGCAGCGCCCCTAGCGGGAGAAGAAATGAGCAGTTCTTC. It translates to CASSAPSGRRNEQFF. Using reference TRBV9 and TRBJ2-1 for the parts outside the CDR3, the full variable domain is DSGVTQTPKHLITATGQRVTLRCSPRSGDLSVYWYQQSLDQGLQFLIQYYNGEERAKGNILERFSAQQFPDLHSELNLSSLELGDSALYFCASSAPSGRRNEQFFGPGTRLTVL.

The CDR3 loop is CASSPRQGNYGYTF. The CDR3 nucleotides are TGTGCCAGCAGCCCGAGACAGGGTAACTATGGCTACACCTTC. The chain couples TRBV9 to TRBJ1-2; 7 nucleotides align to TRBD1. V trimming: 4 bases; J trimming: 1 base; junction bases outside the gene matches: 4. This CDR3 region has 14 residues. The germline CDR1 and CDR2 sequences are SGDLS and YYNGEE.

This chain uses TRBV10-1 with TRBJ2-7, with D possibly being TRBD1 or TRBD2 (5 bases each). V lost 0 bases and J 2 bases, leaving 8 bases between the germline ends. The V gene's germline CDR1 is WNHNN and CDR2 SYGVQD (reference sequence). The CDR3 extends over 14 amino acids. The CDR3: CASSESRDPYEQYF. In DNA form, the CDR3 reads TGCGCCAGCAGTGAGTCCCGGGACCCCTACGAGCAGTACTTC.

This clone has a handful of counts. CDR3 nucleotides: TGTGCCAGTTTTGGACAGGGCTATGGGGCCAACGTCCTGACTTTC. Translation gives CASFGQGYGANVLTF. This chain links TRBV27 with TRBJ2-6, with 8 positions matching TRBD1. Germline V gene data show CDR1 as MNHEY and CDR2 as SMNVEV (reference sequence). The CDR3 has 15 amino acids. After removal of 9 bases from V and 3 bases from J, the junction contained 7 bases not matched to a gene.

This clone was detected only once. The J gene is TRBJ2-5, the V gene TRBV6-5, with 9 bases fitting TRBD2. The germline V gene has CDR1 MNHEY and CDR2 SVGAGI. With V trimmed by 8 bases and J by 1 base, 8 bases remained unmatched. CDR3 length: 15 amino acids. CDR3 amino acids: CASWGSGRSQETQYF. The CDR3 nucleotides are TGTGCCAGCTGGGGGAGCGGGAGGTCCCAAGAGACCCAGTACTTC.

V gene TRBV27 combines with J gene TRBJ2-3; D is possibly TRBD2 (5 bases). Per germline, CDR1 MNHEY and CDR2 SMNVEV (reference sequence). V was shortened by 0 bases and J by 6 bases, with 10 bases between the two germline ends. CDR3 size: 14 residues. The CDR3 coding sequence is TGTGCCAGCAGTTTATCGAGGGCACACGATACGCAGTATTTT. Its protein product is CASSLSRAHDTQYF.

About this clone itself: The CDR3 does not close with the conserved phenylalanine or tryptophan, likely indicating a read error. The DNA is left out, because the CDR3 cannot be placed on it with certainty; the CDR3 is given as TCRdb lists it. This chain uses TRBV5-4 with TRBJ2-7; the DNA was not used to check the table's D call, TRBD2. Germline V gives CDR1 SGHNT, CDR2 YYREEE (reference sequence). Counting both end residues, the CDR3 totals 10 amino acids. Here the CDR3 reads CASSFLAGGK.

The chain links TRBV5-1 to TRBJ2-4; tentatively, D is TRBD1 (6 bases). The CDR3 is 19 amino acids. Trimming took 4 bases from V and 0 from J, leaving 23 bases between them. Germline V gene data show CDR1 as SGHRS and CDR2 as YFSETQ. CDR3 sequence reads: CASSEGQPSGFIAKNIQYF. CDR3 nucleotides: TGCGCCAGCAGCGAAGGACAGCCCTCTGGATTTATAGCCAAAAACATTCAGTACTTC.

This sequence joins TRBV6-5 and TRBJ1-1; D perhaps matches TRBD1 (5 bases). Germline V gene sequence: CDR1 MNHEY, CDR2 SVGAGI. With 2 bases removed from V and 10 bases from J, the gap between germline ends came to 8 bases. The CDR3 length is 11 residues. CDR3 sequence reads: CASSYGGGAFF. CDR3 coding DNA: TGTGCCAGCAGTTACGGGGGGGGAGCTTTCTTT.

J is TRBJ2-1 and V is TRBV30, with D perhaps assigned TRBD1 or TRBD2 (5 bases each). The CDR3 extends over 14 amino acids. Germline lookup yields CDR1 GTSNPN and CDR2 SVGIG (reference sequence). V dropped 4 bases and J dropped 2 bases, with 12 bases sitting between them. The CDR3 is CAWKRGATYNEQFF. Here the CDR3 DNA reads TGTGCCTGGAAGAGGGGAGCGACCTACAATGAGCAGTTCTTC.